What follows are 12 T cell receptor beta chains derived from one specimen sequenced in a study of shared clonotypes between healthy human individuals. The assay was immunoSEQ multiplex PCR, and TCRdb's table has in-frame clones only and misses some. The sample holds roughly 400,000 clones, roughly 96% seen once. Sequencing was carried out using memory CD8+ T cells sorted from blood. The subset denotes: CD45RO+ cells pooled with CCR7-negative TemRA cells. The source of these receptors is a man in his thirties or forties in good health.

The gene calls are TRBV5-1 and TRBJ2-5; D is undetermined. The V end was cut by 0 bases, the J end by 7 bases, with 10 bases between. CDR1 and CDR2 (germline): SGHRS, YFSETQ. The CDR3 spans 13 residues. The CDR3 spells CASSLAPDTTQYF. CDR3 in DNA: TGCGCCAGCAGCTTGGCTCCGGATACGACCCAGTACTTC.

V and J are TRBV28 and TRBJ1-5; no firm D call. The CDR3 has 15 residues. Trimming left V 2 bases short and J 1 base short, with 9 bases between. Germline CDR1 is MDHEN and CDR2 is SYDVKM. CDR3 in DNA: TGTGCCAGCAGTTTAGGGAGGGCGAGCAATCAGCCCCAGCATTTT. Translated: CASSLGRASNQPQHF.

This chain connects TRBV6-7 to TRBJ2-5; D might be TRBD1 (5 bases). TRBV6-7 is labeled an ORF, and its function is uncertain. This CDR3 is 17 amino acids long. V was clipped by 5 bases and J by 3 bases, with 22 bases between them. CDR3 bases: TGTGCCAGCAGTCGGACAATTGGGGAAGGTGGGAAAGAGACCCAGTACTTC. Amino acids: CASSRTIGEGGKETQYF.

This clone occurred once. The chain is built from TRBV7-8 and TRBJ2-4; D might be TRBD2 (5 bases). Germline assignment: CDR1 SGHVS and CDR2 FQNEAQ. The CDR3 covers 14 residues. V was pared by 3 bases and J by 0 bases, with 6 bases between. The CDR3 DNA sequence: TGTGCCAGCAGCTTCGGACTAGCCAAAAACATTCAGTACTTC. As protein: CASSFGLAKNIQYF.

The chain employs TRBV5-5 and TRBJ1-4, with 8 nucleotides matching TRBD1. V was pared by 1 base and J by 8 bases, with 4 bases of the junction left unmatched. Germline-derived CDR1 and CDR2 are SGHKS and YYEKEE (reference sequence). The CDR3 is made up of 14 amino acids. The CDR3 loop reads CASSLSPGGEKLFF. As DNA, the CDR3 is TGTGCCAGCAGCTTGTCCCCAGGGGGCGAAAAACTGTTTTTT.

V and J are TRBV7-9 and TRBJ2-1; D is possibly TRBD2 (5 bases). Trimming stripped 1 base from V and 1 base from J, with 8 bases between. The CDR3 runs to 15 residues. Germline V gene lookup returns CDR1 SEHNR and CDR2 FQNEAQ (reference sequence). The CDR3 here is CASSLVSGSYNEQFF. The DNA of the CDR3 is TGTGCCAGCAGCTTAGTCAGCGGATCCTACAATGAGCAGTTCTTC.

In DNA, the CDR3 is TGCGCCAGCAGCTTGATGGGGAATGAGCAGTTCTTC. Its translation: CASSLMGNEQFF. The chain uses TRBV5-1 and TRBJ2-1, with D hard to call. V was cut by 1 base and J by 7 bases, with 6 bases left in between. Per germline, CDR1 SGHRS and CDR2 YFSETQ. The CDR3 is made up of 12 amino acids.

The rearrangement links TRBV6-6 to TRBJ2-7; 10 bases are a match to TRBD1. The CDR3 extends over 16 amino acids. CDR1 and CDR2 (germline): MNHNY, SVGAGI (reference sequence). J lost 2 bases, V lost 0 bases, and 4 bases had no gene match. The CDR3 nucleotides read TGTGCCAGCAGTTACTCGAAGGGACAGGGGACCTACGAGCAGTACTTC. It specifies CASSYSKGQGTYEQYF.

CDR3 DNA: TGTGCCAGCAGCTTAGTACCTGATCAGCCCCAGCATTTT. This translates into CASSLVPDQPQHF. The rearrangement uses TRBV11-2 and TRBJ1-5, with D hard to call. The length of the CDR3 is 13 residues. Trimming took 1 base from V and 5 from J, leaving 6 bases between them. Germline loops: CDR1 SGHAT, CDR2 FQNNGV.

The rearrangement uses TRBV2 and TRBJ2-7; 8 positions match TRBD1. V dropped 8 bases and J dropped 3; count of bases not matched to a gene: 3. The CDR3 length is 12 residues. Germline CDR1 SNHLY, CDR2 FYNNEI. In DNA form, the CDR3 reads TGTGCCAGCCGACAGGGGAACTACGAGCAGTACTTC. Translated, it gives CASRQGNYEQYF.

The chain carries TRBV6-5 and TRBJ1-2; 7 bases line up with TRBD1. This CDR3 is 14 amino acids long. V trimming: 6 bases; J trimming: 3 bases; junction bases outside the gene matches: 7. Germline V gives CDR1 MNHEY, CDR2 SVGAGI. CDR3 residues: CASRPLGQYYGYTF. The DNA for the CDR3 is TGTGCCAGCAGACCCCTGGGACAGTACTATGGCTACACCTTC.

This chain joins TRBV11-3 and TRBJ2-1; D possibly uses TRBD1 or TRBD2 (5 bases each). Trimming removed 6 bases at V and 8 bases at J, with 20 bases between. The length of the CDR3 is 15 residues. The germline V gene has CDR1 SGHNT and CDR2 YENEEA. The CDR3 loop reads CASSFTAGKGYEQFF. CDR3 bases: TGTGCCAGCAGTTTCACGGCGGGTAAGGGGTATGAGCAGTTCTTC.